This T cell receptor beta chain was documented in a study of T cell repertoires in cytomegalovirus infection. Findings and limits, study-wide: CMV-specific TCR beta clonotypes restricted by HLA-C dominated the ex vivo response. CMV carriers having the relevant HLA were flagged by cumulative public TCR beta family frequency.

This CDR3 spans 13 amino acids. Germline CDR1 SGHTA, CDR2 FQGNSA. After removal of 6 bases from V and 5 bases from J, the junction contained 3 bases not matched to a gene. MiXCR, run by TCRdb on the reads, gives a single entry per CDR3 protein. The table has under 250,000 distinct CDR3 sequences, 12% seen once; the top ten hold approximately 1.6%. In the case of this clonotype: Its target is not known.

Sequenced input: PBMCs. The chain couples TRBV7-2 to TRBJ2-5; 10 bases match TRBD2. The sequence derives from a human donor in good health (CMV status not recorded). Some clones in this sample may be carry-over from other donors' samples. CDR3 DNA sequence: TGTGCCAGCAGAGCGGGGGGGGTGGAGACCCAGTACTTC. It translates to CASRAGGVETQYF.